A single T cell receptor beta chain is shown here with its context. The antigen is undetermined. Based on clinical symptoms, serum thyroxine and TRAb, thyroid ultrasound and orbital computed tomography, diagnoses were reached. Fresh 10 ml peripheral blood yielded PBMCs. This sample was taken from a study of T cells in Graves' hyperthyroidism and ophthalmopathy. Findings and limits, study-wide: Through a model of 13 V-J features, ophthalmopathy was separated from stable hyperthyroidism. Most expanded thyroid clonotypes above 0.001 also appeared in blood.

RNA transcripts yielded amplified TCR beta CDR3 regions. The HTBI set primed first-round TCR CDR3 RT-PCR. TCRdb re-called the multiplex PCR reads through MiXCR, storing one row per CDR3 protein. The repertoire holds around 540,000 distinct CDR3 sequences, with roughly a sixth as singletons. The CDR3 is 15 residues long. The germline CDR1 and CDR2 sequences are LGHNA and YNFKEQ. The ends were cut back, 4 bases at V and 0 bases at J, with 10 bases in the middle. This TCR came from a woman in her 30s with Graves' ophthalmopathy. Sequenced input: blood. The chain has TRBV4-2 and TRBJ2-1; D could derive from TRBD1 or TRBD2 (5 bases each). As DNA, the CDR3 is TGTGCCAGCAGCCGGGACCGATTCTCCTACAATGAGCAGTTCTTC. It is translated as CASSRDRFSYNEQFF.